Each of the 13 T cell receptor beta chains below was sequenced from the same sample in a study of blood T cell repertoires in COVID-19. The method was immunoSEQ multiplex PCR; TCRdb's version includes in-frame clones alone and lacks a portion of them. The sample carries roughly 320,000 clones, about 90% recorded once. Sequencing was performed on peripheral blood. The origin of the receptors is a woman aged 25 to 39 with COVID-19, enrolled during active disease.

The V and J genes are TRBV28 and TRBJ1-1; 8 positions agree with TRBD1. CDR3 length: 14 amino acids. V dropped 5 bases and J dropped 8; count of bases not matched to a gene: 10. Germline V CDR1 and CDR2: MDHEN, SYDVKM. The CDR3 loop is CASSVQIRDREAFF. CDR3 nucleotide sequence: TGTGCCAGCAGTGTACAGATCCGGGACAGGGAAGCTTTCTTT.

The chain links TRBV19 to TRBJ2-2; D possibly corresponds to TRBD2 (6 bases). Germline lookup yields CDR1 LNHDA and CDR2 SQIVND (reference sequence). The CDR3 is 15 amino acids. The V end lost 3 bases, the J end lost 3 bases, and 11 bases lay between the germline ends. The CDR3 DNA follows: TGTGCCAGTAGTATTGGAGGGAGTTACACCGGGGAGCTGTTTTTT. It translates to CASSIGGSYTGELFF.

The gene calls are TRBV2 and TRBJ2-6; perhaps TRBD1 as D (5 bases). Germline V gene lookup returns CDR1 SNHLY and CDR2 FYNNEI. This CDR3 contains 15 residues. Trimming cost V 6 bases and J 2 bases, with 11 bases left between them. CDR3 sequence (DNA): TGTGCCAGCAGCCTCAGGGTTGCTGGGGCCAACGTCCTGACTTTC. Its translation: CASSLRVAGANVLTF.

The chain uses TRBV7-2 and TRBJ1-6; D uncertain. This CDR3 has 16 amino acids. V was trimmed by 1 base and J by 0 bases, leaving 7 bases between them. CDR1 is SGHTA and CDR2 is FQGNSA in the germline V gene. The CDR3: CASSLGLSSYNSPLHF. The CDR3 region has the DNA TGTGCCAGCAGCTTAGGGTTGAGCTCCTATAATTCACCCCTCCACTTT.

The chain employs TRBV15 and TRBJ2-1, with TRBD2 matching over 7 bases. Germline trimming cut 1 base from V and 6 bases from J; bases unmatched to any gene: 6. There are 15 residues in the CDR3. Germline V CDR1 and CDR2: LNHNV, YYDKDF (reference sequence). This CDR3 reads CATSRGRGTPNEQFF. CDR3 in DNA: TGTGCCACCAGCAGAGGGCGGGGGACGCCCAATGAGCAGTTCTTC.

This clone was seen a few times. The chain combines TRBV3-1 (or the pseudogene TRBV3-2) with TRBJ2-1; possibly TRBD1 for D (7 bases). The V end lost 4 bases, the J end lost 7 bases, and 17 bases lay between the germline ends. Germline values: CDR1 LGHDT, CDR2 YNNKEL (reference sequence). The length of the CDR3 is 15 residues. The CDR3 DNA follows: TGTGCCAGCAGCCGCCGACAGGGAGGCGTGAATGAGCAGTTCTTC. Its translation: CASSRRQGGVNEQFF.

The J gene is TRBJ1-1, the V gene TRBV7-2; no clear D. This CDR3 spans 14 amino acids. The V end was cut by 2 bases, the J end by 1 base, with 8 bases between. Germline V gene sequence: CDR1 SGHTA, CDR2 FQGNSA. CDR3 amino acids: CASSLQNKNTEAFF. CDR3 in DNA: TGTGCCAGCAGCTTACAGAATAAGAACACTGAAGCTTTCTTT.

The rearrangement links TRBV6-6 to TRBJ1-5; perhaps TRBD1 as D (5 bases). The CDR3 has 16 residues. The germline CDR1 and CDR2 sequences are MNHNY and SVGAGI (reference sequence). Trimming shortened V by 6 bases and J by 2 bases, and 17 bases separated the two germline ends. This CDR3 reads CASRATGGGGNQPQHF. The CDR3 region has the DNA TGTGCCAGCAGAGCGACCGGCGGGGGTGGCAATCAGCCCCAGCATTTT.

The chain uses TRBV6-5 and TRBJ1-1; D is uncertain. This CDR3 region has 11 residues. In germline, CDR1 is MNHEY, CDR2 SVGAGI. Trimming shortened V by 7 bases and J by 5 bases, and 8 bases separated the two germline ends. This CDR3 reads CASNSGTEAFF. The CDR3 DNA reads TGTGCCAGCAATTCCGGGACTGAAGCTTTCTTT.

J is TRBJ1-5 and V is TRBV28; 9 positions agree with TRBD1. CDR1 MDHEN and CDR2 SYDVKM come from the germline V gene. This CDR3 is 14 amino acids long. V trimming: 8 bases; J trimming: 6 bases; junction bases outside the gene matches: 8. The DNA of the CDR3 is TGTGCCAGCCGTACAGGGGGCGCGAGTCAGCCCCAGCATTTT. Translating it yields CASRTGGASQPQHF. Filled out from reference TRBV28 and TRBJ1-5, the complete variable domain reads DVKVTQSSRYLVKRTGEKVFLECVQDMDHENMFWYRQDPGLGLRLIYFSYDVKMKEKGDIPEGYSVSREKKERFSLILESASTNQTSMYLCASRTGGASQPQHFGDGTRLSIL.

V and J are TRBV7-3 and TRBJ1-6; D unresolved. Germline loops: CDR1 SGHTA, CDR2 FQGTGA. The ends were cut back, 4 bases at V and 7 bases at J, with 8 bases in the middle. This CDR3 contains 13 residues. CDR3 sequence: CASSYSENSPLHF. Here the CDR3 DNA reads TGTGCCAGCAGCTATTCGGAGAATTCACCCCTCCACTTT.

V is TRBV3-1 (or the pseudogene TRBV3-2) and J is TRBJ2-1; 12 nucleotides match TRBD2. Germline CDR1 LGHDT, CDR2 YNNKEL (reference sequence). Unmatched junction bases numbered 2, after V lost 2 bases and J lost 6 bases. This CDR3 region has 15 residues. The CDR3 DNA follows: TGTGCCAGCAGCCAACTAGCGGGGGGGAGCAATGAGCAGTTCTTC. Translated: CASSQLAGGSNEQFF.

For this clone: With a far larger clone one base away, a read error is the likely cause. The chain is built from TRBV5-1 and TRBJ2-1, with 9 bases matching TRBD2. Germline CDR1 and CDR2: SGHRS and YFSETQ. V lost 4 bases, J lost 4 bases, and 3 bases stayed unmatched. The CDR3 loop spans 14 amino acids. As DNA, the CDR3 is TGCGCCAGCAGCGTGGCGGGGGGGTACAATGAGCAGTTCTTC. Translating it yields CASSVAGGYNEQFF.